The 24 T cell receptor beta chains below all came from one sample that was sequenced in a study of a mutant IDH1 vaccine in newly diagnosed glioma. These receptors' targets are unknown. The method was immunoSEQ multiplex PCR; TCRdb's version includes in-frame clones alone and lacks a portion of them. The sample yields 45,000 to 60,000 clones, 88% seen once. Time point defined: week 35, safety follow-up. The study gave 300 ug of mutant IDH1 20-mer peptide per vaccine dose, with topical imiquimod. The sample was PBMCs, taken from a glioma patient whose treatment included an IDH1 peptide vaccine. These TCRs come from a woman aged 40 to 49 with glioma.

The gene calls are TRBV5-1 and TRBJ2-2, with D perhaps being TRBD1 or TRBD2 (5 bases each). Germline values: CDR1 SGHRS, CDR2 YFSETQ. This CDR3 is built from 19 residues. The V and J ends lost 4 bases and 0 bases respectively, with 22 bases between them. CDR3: CASSLPGDGIYANTGELFF. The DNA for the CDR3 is TGCGCCAGCAGCCTGCCCGGGGACGGAATATACGCGAACACCGGGGAGCTGTTTTTT. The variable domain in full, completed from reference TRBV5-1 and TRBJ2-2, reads KAGVTQTPRYLIKTRGQQVTLSCSPISGHRSVSWYQQTPGQGLQFLFEYFSETQRNKGNFPGRFSGRQFSNSRSEMNVSTLELGDSALYLCASSLPGDGIYANTGELFFGEGSRLTVL.

In DNA, the CDR3 is TGTGCCAGCAGCACCGGACGGGTCGAGCAGTACTTC. It yields the protein CASSTGRVEQYF. V and J are TRBV7-2 and TRBJ2-7; no firm D call. Germline V CDR1 and CDR2: SGHTA, FQGNSA. The V end lost 5 bases, the J end lost 6 bases, and 11 bases lay between the germline ends. There are 12 residues in the CDR3.

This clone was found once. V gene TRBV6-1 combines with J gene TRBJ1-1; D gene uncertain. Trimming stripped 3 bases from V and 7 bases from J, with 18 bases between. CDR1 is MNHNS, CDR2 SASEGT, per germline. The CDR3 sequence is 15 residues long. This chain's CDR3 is CASSDPRGVGVEAFF. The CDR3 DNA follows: TGTGCCAGCAGTGACCCACGAGGAGTCGGCGTTGAAGCTTTCTTT.

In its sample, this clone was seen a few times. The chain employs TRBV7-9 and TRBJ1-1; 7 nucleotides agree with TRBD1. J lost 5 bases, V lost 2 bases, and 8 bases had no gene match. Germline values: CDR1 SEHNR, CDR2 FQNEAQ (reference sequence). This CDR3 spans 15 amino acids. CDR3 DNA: TGTGCCAGCAGCTTAAGACAGGGACGGAGTACTGAAGCTTTCTTT. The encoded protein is CASSLRQGRSTEAFF.

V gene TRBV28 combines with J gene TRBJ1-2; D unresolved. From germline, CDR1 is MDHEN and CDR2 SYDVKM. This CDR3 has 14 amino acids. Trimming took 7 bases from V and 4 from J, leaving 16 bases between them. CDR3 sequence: CASTSGLLGYGYTF. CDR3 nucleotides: TGTGCCAGCACCTCCGGCCTTCTAGGCTATGGCTACACCTTC.

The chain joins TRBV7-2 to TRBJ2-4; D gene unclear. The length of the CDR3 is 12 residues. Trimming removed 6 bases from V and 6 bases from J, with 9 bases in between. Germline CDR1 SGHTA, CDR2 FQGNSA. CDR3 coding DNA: TGTGCCAGCAGTGAAGACTTAAACATTCAGTACTTC. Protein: CASSEDLNIQYF. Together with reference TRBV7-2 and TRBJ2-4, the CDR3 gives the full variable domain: GAGVSQSPSNKVTEKGKDVELRCDPISGHTALYWYRQSLGQGLEFLIYFQGNSAPDKSGLPSDRFSAERTGGSVSTLTIQRTQQEDSAVYLCASSEDLNIQYFGAGTRLSVL.

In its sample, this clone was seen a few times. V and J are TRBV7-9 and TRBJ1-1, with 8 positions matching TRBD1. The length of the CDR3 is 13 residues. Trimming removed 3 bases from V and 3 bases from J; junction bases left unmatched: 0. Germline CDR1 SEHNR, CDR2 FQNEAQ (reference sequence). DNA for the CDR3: TGTGCCAGCAGCTTGACAGGGGACACTGAAGCTTTCTTT. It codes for CASSLTGDTEAFF.

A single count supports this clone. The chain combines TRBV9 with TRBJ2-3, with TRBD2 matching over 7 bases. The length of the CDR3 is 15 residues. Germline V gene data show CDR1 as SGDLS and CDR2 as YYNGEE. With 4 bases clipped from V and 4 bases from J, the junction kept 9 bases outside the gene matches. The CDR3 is CASSFIPAGADTQYF. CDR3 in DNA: TGTGCCAGCAGCTTCATCCCCGCGGGAGCAGATACGCAGTATTTT.

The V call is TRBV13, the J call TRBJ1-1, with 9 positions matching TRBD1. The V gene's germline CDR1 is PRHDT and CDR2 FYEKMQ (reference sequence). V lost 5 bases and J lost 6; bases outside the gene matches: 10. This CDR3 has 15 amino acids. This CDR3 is CASSPTGTGFSEAFF. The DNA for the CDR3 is TGTGCCAGCAGCCCCACCGGGACAGGGTTTTCTGAAGCTTTCTTT.

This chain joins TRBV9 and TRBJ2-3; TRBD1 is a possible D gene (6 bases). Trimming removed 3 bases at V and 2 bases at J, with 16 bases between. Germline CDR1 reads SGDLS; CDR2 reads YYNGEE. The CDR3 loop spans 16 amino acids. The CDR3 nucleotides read TGTGCCAGCAGCGCAGCCGGGACACGGACCACAGATACGCAGTATTTT. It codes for CASSAAGTRTTDTQYF.

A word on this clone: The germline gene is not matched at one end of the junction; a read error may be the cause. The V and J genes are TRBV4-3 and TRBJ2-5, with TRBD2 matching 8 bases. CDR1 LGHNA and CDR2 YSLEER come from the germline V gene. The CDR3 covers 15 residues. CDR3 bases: TGCGCCAGCAGCCCCCTGCGGGGGGACCAGGAGACCCAGTACTTC. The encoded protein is CASSPLRGDQETQYF.

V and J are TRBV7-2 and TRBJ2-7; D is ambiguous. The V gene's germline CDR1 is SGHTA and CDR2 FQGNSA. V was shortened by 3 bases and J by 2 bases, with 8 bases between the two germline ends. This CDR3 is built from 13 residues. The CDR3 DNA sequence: TGTGCCAGCAGCTTGTATGGTCCCTACGAGCAGTACTTC. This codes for CASSLYGPYEQYF.

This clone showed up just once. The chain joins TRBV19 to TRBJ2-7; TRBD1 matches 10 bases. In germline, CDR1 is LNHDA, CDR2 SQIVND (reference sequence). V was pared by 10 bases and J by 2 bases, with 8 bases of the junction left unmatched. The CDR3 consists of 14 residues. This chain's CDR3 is CATRPGQGTYEQYF. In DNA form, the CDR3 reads TGTGCCACCAGACCGGGACAGGGGACCTACGAGCAGTACTTC.

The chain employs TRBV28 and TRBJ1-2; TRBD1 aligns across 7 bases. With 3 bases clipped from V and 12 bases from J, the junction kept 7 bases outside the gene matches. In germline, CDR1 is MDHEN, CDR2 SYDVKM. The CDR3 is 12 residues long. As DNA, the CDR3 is TGTGCCAGCAGTTTCGGGACAGCGAGGCACACCTTC. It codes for CASSFGTARHTF.

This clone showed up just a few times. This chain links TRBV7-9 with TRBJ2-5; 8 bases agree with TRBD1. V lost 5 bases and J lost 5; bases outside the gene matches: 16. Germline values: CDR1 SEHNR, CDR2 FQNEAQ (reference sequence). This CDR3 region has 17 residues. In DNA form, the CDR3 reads TGTGCCAGCAGCCTCAGGGGCAGGGGGCTATCCCGGGAGACCCAGTACTTC. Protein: CASSLRGRGLSRETQYF.

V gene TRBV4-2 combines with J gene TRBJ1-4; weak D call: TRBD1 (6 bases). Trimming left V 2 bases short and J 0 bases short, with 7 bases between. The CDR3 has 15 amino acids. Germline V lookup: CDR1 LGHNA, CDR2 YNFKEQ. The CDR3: CASSQRQATNEKLFF. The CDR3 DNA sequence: TGTGCCAGCAGCCAACGACAGGCAACTAATGAAAAACTGTTTTTT.

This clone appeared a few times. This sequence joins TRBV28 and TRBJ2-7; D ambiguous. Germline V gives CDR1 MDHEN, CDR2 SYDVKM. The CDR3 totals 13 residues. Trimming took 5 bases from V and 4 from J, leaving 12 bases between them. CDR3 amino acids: CASSPLGPYEQYF. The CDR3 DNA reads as TGTGCCAGCAGTCCTCTTGGACCGTACGAGCAGTACTTC.

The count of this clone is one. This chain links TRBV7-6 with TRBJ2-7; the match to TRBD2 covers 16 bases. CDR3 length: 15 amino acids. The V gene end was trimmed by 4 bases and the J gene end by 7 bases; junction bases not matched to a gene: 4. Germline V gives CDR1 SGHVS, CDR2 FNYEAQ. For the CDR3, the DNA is TGTGCCAGCAGCTCGGGACTAGCGGGAGGGAAAGAGCAGTACTTC. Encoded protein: CASSSGLAGGKEQYF.

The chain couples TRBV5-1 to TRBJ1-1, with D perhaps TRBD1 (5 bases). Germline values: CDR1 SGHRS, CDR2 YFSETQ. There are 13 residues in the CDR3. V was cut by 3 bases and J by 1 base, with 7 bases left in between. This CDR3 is CASSWDPNTEAFF. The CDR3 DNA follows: TGCGCCAGCAGCTGGGACCCGAACACTGAAGCTTTCTTT.

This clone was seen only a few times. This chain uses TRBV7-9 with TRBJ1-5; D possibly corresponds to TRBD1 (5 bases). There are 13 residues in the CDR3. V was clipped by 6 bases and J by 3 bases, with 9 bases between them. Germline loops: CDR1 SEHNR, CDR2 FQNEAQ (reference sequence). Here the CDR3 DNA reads TGTGCCAGCAGTCTGACAGTCAATCAGCCCCAGCATTTT. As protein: CASSLTVNQPQHF.

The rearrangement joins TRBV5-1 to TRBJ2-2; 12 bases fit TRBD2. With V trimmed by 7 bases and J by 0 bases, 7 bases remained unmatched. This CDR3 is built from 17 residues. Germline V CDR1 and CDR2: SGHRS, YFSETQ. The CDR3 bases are TGCGCCAGCGGACAGACTAGCGGGGGACCGAACACCGGGGAGCTGTTTTTT. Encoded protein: CASGQTSGGPNTGELFF.

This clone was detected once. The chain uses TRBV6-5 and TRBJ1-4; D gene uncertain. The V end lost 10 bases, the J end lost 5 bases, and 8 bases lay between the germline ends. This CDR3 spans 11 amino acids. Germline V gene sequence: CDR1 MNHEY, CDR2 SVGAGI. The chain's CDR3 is CATGLNEKLFF. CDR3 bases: TGTGCCACCGGACTCAATGAAAAACTGTTTTTT.

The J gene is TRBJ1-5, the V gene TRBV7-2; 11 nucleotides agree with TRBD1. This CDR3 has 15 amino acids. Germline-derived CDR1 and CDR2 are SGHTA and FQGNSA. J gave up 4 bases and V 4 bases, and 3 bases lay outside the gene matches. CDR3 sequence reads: CASSSGTGGNQPQHF. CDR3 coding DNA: TGTGCCAGCAGCTCCGGGACAGGGGGTAATCAGCCCCAGCATTTT. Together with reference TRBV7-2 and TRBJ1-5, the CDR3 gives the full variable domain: GAGVSQSPSNKVTEKGKDVELRCDPISGHTALYWYRQSLGQGLEFLIYFQGNSAPDKSGLPSDRFSAERTGGSVSTLTIQRTQQEDSAVYLCASSSGTGGNQPQHFGDGTRLSIL.

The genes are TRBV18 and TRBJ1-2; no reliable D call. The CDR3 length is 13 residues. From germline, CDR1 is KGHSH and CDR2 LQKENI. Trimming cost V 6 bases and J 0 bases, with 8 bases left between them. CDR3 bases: TGTGCCAGCTCGGGAGTCGCTAACTATGGCTACACCTTC. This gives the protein CASSGVANYGYTF. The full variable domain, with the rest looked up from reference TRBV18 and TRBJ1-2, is NAGVMQNPRHLVRRRGQEARLRCSPMKGHSHVYWYRQLPEEGLKFMVYLQKENIIDESGMPKERFSAEFPKEGPSILRIQQVVRGDSAAYFCASSGVANYGYTFGSGTRLTVV.